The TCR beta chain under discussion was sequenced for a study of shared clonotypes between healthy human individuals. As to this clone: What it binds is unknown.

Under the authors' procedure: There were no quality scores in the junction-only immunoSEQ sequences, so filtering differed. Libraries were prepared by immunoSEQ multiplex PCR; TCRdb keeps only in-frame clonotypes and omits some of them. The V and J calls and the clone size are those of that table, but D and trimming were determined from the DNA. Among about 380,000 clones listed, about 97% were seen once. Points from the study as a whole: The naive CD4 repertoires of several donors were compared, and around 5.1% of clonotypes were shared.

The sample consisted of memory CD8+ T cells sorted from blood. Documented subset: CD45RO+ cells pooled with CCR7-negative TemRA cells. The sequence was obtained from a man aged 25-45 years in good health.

CDR3 in DNA: TGTGCCAGCAGTCTCTTGACCGGCGGGGAGACCCAGTACTTC. Its protein product is CASSLLTGGETQYF. This rearrangement joins TRBV27 to TRBJ2-5, with TRBD2 as a possible D gene (5 bases). CDR1 is MNHEY, CDR2 SMNVEV, per germline (reference sequence). The CDR3 length is 14 residues. V gave up 5 bases and J gave up 5 bases, with 15 bases separating them.